The 19 T cell receptor beta chains below all came from one sample that was sequenced in a study of cytomegalovirus exposure and HLA in healthy donors (dated by TCRdb to about 2017). The library was obtained by the immunoSEQ multiplex PCR assay. A mixture of 60 forward primers for TCR Vbeta segments and 13 reverse primers for TCR Jbeta segments was used in the multiplex PCR. What TCRdb holds here is the immuneACCESS table cut down to in-frame rearrangements. Part of the clones is not present; checked against another copy, under half of the missing clones reflect an unresolved V gene, and the others are unexplained. Within this sample are 150,000 to 200,000 clones, with roughly four fifths of them counted one time only. Roughly 1% of the sample comes from the top ten. The sequencing sample was made of PBMCs. Receptors were obtained from a middle-aged woman in good health and CMV-seronegative.

The chain joins TRBV19 to TRBJ1-5; D ambiguous. The CDR3 is made up of 13 amino acids. In germline, CDR1 is LNHDA, CDR2 SQIVND (reference sequence). The V end was cut by 4 bases, the J end by 1 base, with 5 bases between. CDR3 in DNA: TGTGCCAGTAGTACGGGGAGCAATCAGCCCCAGCATTTT. Translated: CASSTGSNQPQHF.

The chain uses TRBV29-1 and TRBJ1-3, with D perhaps matching TRBD1 (6 bases). Trimming removed 5 bases at V and 0 bases at J, with 11 bases between. The V gene's germline CDR1 is SQVTM and CDR2 ANQGSEA. This CDR3 is 14 amino acids long. CDR3 amino acids: CSVTGPSSGNTIYF. The CDR3 DNA follows: TGCAGCGTTACAGGGCCGAGCTCTGGAAACACCATATATTTT.

The V gene is TRBV10-3, the J gene TRBJ1-2; D not resolved. The CDR3 is made up of 11 amino acids. Trimming pared 4 bases from V and 8 bases from J, leaving 8 bases between. Looked up from germline, CDR1 is ENHRY and CDR2 is SYGVKD. CDR3 nucleotide sequence: TGTGCCATCAGTGGAGGGAACGGCTACACCTTC. It translates to CAISGGNGYTF.

V and J are TRBV7-2 and TRBJ1-1, with a possible D match to TRBD1 (5 bases). The length of the CDR3 is 13 residues. The germline V and J ends were trimmed by 4 bases and 2 bases, with 8 bases remaining between them. Germline V gene data show CDR1 as SGHTA and CDR2 as FQGNSA. The CDR3 protein is CASSSTDNTEAFF. The CDR3 DNA reads TGTGCCAGCAGCTCGACAGATAACACTGAAGCTTTCTTT.

CDR3 coding DNA: TGTGCCAGCCGGACAGGGAGGAATCAGCCCCAGCATTTT. It translates to CASRTGRNQPQHF. The rearrangement links TRBV2 to TRBJ1-5, with TRBD1 matching 8 bases. This CDR3 contains 13 residues. V dropped 8 bases and J dropped 4; count of bases not matched to a gene: 4. Germline V gene data show CDR1 as SNHLY and CDR2 as FYNNEI.

This chain uses TRBV30 with TRBJ1-4; 9 positions agree with TRBD1. Germline CDR1 is GTSNPN and CDR2 is SVGIG (reference sequence). The CDR3 covers 15 residues. J lost 7 bases, V lost 1 base, and 7 bases had no gene match. The CDR3 region is CAWSADRGWGEKLFF. Here the CDR3 DNA reads TGTGCCTGGAGTGCGGACAGGGGTTGGGGTGAAAAACTGTTTTTT.

The rearrangement links TRBV5-1 to TRBJ1-5; D may be TRBD1 (6 bases). Trimming removed 0 bases from V and 1 base from J, with 11 bases in between. The CDR3 is 16 residues long. CDR1 is SGHRS and CDR2 is YFSETQ in the germline V gene. The chain's CDR3 is CASSLEGRGSNQPQHF. The CDR3 nucleotides read TGCGCCAGCAGCTTGGAGGGCAGGGGCAGCAATCAGCCCCAGCATTTT.

The rearrangement joins TRBV7-9 to TRBJ1-2; 7 bases are shared with TRBD1. CDR3 length equals 17 residues. In germline, CDR1 is SEHNR, CDR2 FQNEAQ (reference sequence). Trimming took 3 bases from V and 2 from J; bases not matched to a gene: 12. CDR3 in DNA: TGTGCCAGCAGCTTCCATCGTAAGACAGGGCCGAACTATGGCTACACCTTC. Encoded protein: CASSFHRKTGPNYGYTF.

Here the CDR3 DNA reads TGCGCCAGCCGTAGCACTAGCAGTCAAGAGACCCAGTACTTC. It encodes CASRSTSSQETQYF. The genes are TRBV5-1 and TRBJ2-5; the D gene is possibly TRBD2 (6 bases). From germline, CDR1 is SGHRS and CDR2 YFSETQ. Trimming left V 7 bases short and J 2 bases short, with 15 bases between. The CDR3 runs 14 residues.

In regard to this clone: The sample holds other DNA sequences that translate to the same CDR3. The CDR3 DNA is TGTGCCAGCAGCTTAACAGGGGGGAACACTGAAGCTTTCTTT. Its protein product is CASSLTGGNTEAFF. The chain recombines TRBV7-3 with TRBJ1-1; a weak D match, TRBD1 (6 bases). Germline loops: CDR1 SGHTA, CDR2 FQGTGA. The CDR3 loop spans 14 amino acids. Trimming took off 0 bases at V and 1 base at J, with 6 bases between the two ends.

The CDR3 DNA reads TGTGCCAGCAGCCCGGACTTACCATCCTACGAGCAGTACTTC. Translated: CASSPDLPSYEQYF. The chain combines TRBV11-2 with TRBJ2-7, with a weak D call TRBD2 (5 bases). The V gene's germline CDR1 is SGHAT and CDR2 FQNNGV. The V end lost 5 bases, the J end lost 1 base, and 12 bases lay between the germline ends. The CDR3 is made up of 14 amino acids. Together with reference TRBV11-2 and TRBJ2-7, the CDR3 gives the full variable domain: EAGVAQSPRYKIIEKRQSVAFWCNPISGHATLYWYQQILGQGPKLLIQFQNNGVVDDSQLPKDRFSAERLKGVDSTLKIQPAKLEDSAVYLCASSPDLPSYEQYFGPGTRLTVT.

The chain combines TRBV7-9 with TRBJ1-2, with a possible D match to TRBD1 (5 bases). CDR3 size: 13 residues. Germline lookup yields CDR1 SEHNR and CDR2 FQNEAQ (reference sequence). The V and J ends lost 2 bases and 14 bases respectively, with 18 bases between them. The CDR3 DNA sequence: TGTGCCAGCAGCTTACAGGGTTTTTTAGCTTGGACCTTC. This encodes CASSLQGFLAWTF.

The chain recombines TRBV5-1 with TRBJ2-2; 11 bases align to TRBD1. The V gene end was trimmed by 3 bases and the J gene end by 3 bases; junction bases not matched to a gene: 1. In germline, CDR1 is SGHRS, CDR2 YFSETQ. The CDR3 contains 15 residues. CDR3 protein: CASSSGQGDTGELFF. The CDR3 nucleotides are TGCGCCAGCAGCTCGGGACAGGGGGACACCGGGGAGCTGTTTTTT. The full variable domain, with the rest looked up from reference TRBV5-1 and TRBJ2-2, is KAGVTQTPRYLIKTRGQQVTLSCSPISGHRSVSWYQQTPGQGLQFLFEYFSETQRNKGNFPGRFSGRQFSNSRSEMNVSTLELGDSALYLCASSSGQGDTGELFFGEGSRLTVL.

The chain carries TRBV6-1 and TRBJ2-5; 7 bases agree with TRBD2. The trim removed 5 bases at V and 5 bases at J, leaving 8 bases unmatched. In germline, CDR1 is MNHNS, CDR2 SASEGT. The CDR3 sequence is 14 residues long. The CDR3 protein is CASSTAGVGETQYF. CDR3 coding DNA: TGTGCCAGCAGTACGGCGGGAGTGGGGGAGACCCAGTACTTC.

The V call is TRBV11-2, the J call TRBJ2-7; no reliable D call. V lost 2 bases and J lost 4, with 3 bases in between. The CDR3 spans 11 residues. The V gene's germline CDR1 is SGHAT and CDR2 FQNNGV. This CDR3 reads CASSLQYEQYF. CDR3 in DNA: TGTGCCAGCAGCTTACAGTACGAGCAGTACTTC.

This clone was observed once. The chain is built from TRBV4-2 and TRBJ2-1, with TRBD2 matching 10 bases. With 3 bases clipped from V and 6 bases from J, the junction kept 8 bases outside the gene matches. CDR3 length: 16 amino acids. The V gene's germline CDR1 is LGHNA and CDR2 YNFKEQ. The CDR3 DNA reads TGTGCCAGCAGCCAGGGATCCGGGACTAGCGTCAATGAGCAGTTCTTC. It yields the protein CASSQGSGTSVNEQFF.

The chain uses TRBV6-5 and TRBJ2-7; 11 bases are shared with TRBD1. V shed 4 bases and J 3 bases; nucleotides not matched to a gene: 2. The CDR3 loop spans 14 amino acids. CDR1 and CDR2 from the germline V gene are MNHEY and SVGAGI. CDR3 amino acids: CASSFGTGGYEQYF. The CDR3 coding sequence is TGTGCCAGCAGTTTCGGGACAGGGGGCTACGAGCAGTACTTC.

The rearrangement uses TRBV19 and TRBJ2-5, with 9 nucleotides matching TRBD2. CDR3 length: 21 residues. Losses at the gene ends were 1 base for V and 5 bases for J; bases not matched to a gene: 23. Germline values: CDR1 LNHDA, CDR2 SQIVND (reference sequence). The CDR3: CASSIGRIRPTSGTGGETQYF. The CDR3 nucleotides read TGTGCCAGTAGTATAGGGAGAATTCGTCCGACTAGCGGTACCGGGGGGGAGACCCAGTACTTC.

The CDR3 loop reads CASSPLTGLNTEAFF. Written as DNA, the CDR3 is TGTGCCAGCAGCCCCTTGACAGGGCTGAACACTGAAGCTTTCTTT. The J gene is TRBJ1-1, the V gene TRBV9, with 7 positions matching TRBD1. The CDR3 is made up of 15 amino acids. From germline, CDR1 is SGDLS and CDR2 YYNGEE. Trimming took 4 bases from V and 0 from J; bases not matched to a gene: 6.